These 15 T cell receptor beta chains were all obtained from the same sample, sequenced in a study of T cell repertoires in cytomegalovirus infection. The antigens of these receptors remain unknown. TCRdb used MiXCR to reprocess the reads, holding one entry per CDR3 protein. The data show 45,000 to 55,000 distinct CDR3 sequences, with about a fifth seen just once and 40% to 65% held by the top ten. The sample consisted of CD8+ T cells from cultured PBMCs, taken from culture after CMV antigen stimulation. These receptors were collected from a human donor in good health (CMV status not recorded). Some clones in this sample may be carry-over from other donors' samples.

There are a few counts of this clonotype. The J gene is TRBJ1-3, the V gene TRBV18; no clear D. Germline CDR1 KGHSH, CDR2 LQKENI. V was trimmed by 0 bases and J by 11 bases, leaving 17 bases between them. The CDR3 loop spans 15 amino acids. The CDR3 DNA sequence: TGTGCCAGCTCACCACCTAAGGAGTTAAAGGATCCCATATATTTT. Protein: CASSPPKELKDPIYF.

The V gene is TRBV20-1, the J gene TRBJ2-1; no reliable D call. The germline V and J ends were trimmed by 6 bases and 2 bases, with 20 bases remaining between them. Germline loops: CDR1 DFQATT, CDR2 SNEGSKA (reference sequence). This CDR3 is built from 16 residues. The CDR3 sequence: CSATILSRSTYNEQFF. The CDR3 nucleotides are TGCAGTGCCACCATCTTGAGCAGGAGCACCTACAATGAGCAGTTCTTC.

This clonotype was counted many times. V is TRBV5-4 and J is TRBJ2-1, with TRBD1 matching 8 bases. The V gene end was trimmed by 5 bases and the J gene end by 3 bases; junction bases not matched to a gene: 7. Germline V lookup: CDR1 SGHNT, CDR2 YYREEE (reference sequence). This CDR3 region has 15 residues. The chain's CDR3 is CASRKTGGDYNEQFF. The CDR3 nucleotides read TGTGCCAGCAGGAAAACAGGGGGAGACTACAATGAGCAGTTCTTC.

Many counts were recorded for this clonotype. The chain links TRBV7-8 to TRBJ2-3; D perhaps matches TRBD2 (5 bases). Germline V gives CDR1 SGHVS, CDR2 FQNEAQ. This CDR3 is built from 16 residues. Trimming took off 0 bases at V and 0 bases at J, with 10 bases between the two ends. The CDR3 DNA reads as TGTGCCAGCAGCTTAGCGCTCGGCGGGAGCACAGATACGCAGTATTTT. As protein: CASSLALGGSTDTQYF.

As for this clonotype: Just one base apart from a much larger clone, this may be a read error. The V call is TRBV6-2 or TRBV6-3, the J call TRBJ1-2, with a tentative D call TRBD1 (5 bases). The germline CDR1 and CDR2 sequences are MNHEY and SVGEGT. V was pared by 1 base and J by 0 bases, with 15 bases between. This CDR3 has 17 amino acids. The DNA for the CDR3 is TGTGCCAGCAGTTACTGGGGCCGAAGAAAAGCTAACTATGGCTACACCTTC. Its protein is CASSYWGRRKANYGYTF.

This clonotype has a count of ten or more. The chain uses TRBV7-9 and TRBJ2-7; D may be TRBD1 (6 bases). Germline V CDR1 and CDR2: SEHNR, FQNEAQ (reference sequence). CDR3 length: 12 residues. V lost 4 bases, J lost 5 bases, and 9 bases lay in between. For the CDR3, the DNA is TGTGCCAGCAGCTCAAGGGGGAACGAGCAGTACTTC. This codes for CASSSRGNEQYF.

This clonotype was observed many times. V gene TRBV28 combines with J gene TRBJ2-3; 8 bases line up with TRBD2. V was pared by 1 base and J by 5 bases, with 5 bases of the junction left unmatched. The CDR3 contains 15 residues. Germline V CDR1 and CDR2: MDHEN, SYDVKM. As DNA, the CDR3 is TGTGCCAGCAGTTTATTTAGCGGGATGGGAGATACGCAGTATTTT. Protein product: CASSLFSGMGDTQYF.

The chain employs TRBV5-4 and TRBJ2-1; D remains ambiguous. The CDR3 covers 13 residues. The germline CDR1 and CDR2 sequences are SGHNT and YYREEE (reference sequence). V was cut by 0 bases and J by 7 bases, with 8 bases left in between. CDR3 amino acids: CASSLGSPNEQFF. The CDR3 DNA is TGTGCCAGCAGCTTGGGCAGTCCGAATGAGCAGTTCTTC.

The J gene is TRBJ2-3, the V gene TRBV7-3; 8 bases align to TRBD2. Trimming removed 5 bases from V and 0 bases from J; junction bases left unmatched: 4. Germline V gives CDR1 SGHTA, CDR2 FQGTGA. This CDR3 is built from 15 residues. Written as DNA, the CDR3 is TGTGCCAGCAGCAATAGCGGGACTAGCACAGATACGCAGTATTTT. As protein: CASSNSGTSTDTQYF.

This clonotype showed up many times. CDR3: CASSFQGPNYEQYF. The CDR3, as DNA: TGTGCCAGCAGTTTTCAGGGACCAAACTACGAGCAGTACTTC. The chain carries TRBV27 and TRBJ2-7; D might be TRBD1 or TRBD2, each matching 5 bases. The CDR3 contains 14 residues. Trimming pared 3 bases from V and 3 bases from J, leaving 12 bases between. The germline V gene encodes CDR1 MNHEY and CDR2 SMNVEV (reference sequence).

Only a few counts were recorded for this clonotype. The V and J genes are TRBV7-9 and TRBJ2-1; D not resolved. Germline loops: CDR1 SEHNR, CDR2 FQNEAQ (reference sequence). Trimming took 1 base from V and 8 from J, leaving 9 bases between them. This CDR3 is built from 13 residues. CDR3 DNA: TGTGCCAGCAGCTTAGTGACGTGGGATGAGCAGTTCTTC. Protein: CASSLVTWDEQFF.

The rearrangement uses TRBV2 and TRBJ1-2, with TRBD1 matching over 7 bases. V was pared by 5 bases and J by 4 bases, with 4 bases of the junction left unmatched. Per the germline V gene, CDR1 is SNHLY and CDR2 is FYNNEI. The length of the CDR3 is 13 residues. This CDR3 is CASSLQGGYGYTF. The DNA for the CDR3 is TGTGCCAGCAGTTTGCAGGGGGGCTATGGCTACACCTTC.

This clonotype was picked up a small number of times. The rearrangement joins TRBV20-1 to TRBJ2-2; D gene ambiguous. V shed 5 bases and J shed 6 bases, with 10 bases lying between them. In germline, CDR1 is DFQATT, CDR2 SNEGSKA (reference sequence). This CDR3 region has 12 residues. This chain's CDR3 is CSASVGPGELFF. DNA of the CDR3: TGCAGTGCTTCTGTAGGGCCCGGGGAGCTGTTTTTT.

This clonotype was picked up many times. The J gene is TRBJ2-3, the V gene TRBV12-3 or TRBV12-4; maybe TRBD2 (5 bases). Trimming cost V 5 bases and J 4 bases, with 10 bases left between them. The CDR3 spans 13 residues. The DNA for the CDR3 is TGTGCCAGCAGTCACCGGGAAGCAGATACGCAGTATTTT. This gives the protein CASSHREADTQYF.

This chain uses TRBV7-9 with TRBJ1-1; D possibly corresponds to TRBD1 (5 bases). Trimming took 11 bases from V and 1 from J, leaving 14 bases between them. Germline V gene data show CDR1 as SEHNR and CDR2 as FQNEAQ (reference sequence). The CDR3 consists of 13 residues. The CDR3 region has the DNA TGTGCCCAGACAGATTCGCCGAACACTGAAGCTTTCTTT. This gives the protein CAQTDSPNTEAFF.